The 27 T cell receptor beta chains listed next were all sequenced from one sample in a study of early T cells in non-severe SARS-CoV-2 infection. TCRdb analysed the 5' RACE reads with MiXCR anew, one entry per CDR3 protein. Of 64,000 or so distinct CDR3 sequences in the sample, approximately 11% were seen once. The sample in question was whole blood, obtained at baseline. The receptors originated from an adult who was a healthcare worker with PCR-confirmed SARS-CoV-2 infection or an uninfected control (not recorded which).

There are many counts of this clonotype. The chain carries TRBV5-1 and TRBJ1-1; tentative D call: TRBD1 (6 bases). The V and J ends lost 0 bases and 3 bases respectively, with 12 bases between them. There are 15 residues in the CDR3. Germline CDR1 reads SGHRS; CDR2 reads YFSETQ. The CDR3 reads CASSLAGGTHTEAFF. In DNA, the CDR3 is TGCGCCAGCAGCTTGGCTGGGGGCACGCACACTGAAGCTTTCTTT.

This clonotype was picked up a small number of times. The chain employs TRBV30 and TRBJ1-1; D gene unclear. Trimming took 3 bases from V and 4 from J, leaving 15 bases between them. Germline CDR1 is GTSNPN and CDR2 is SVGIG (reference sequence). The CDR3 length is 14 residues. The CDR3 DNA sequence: TGTGCCTGGAGGACCGACCTGGGTGGCACTGAAGCTTTCTTT. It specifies CAWRTDLGGTEAFF.

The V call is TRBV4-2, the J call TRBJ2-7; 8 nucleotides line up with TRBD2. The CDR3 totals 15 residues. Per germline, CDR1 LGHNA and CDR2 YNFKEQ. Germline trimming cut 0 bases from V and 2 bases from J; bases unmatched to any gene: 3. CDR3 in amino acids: CASSQEAGEAYEQYF. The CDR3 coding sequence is TGTGCCAGCAGCCAAGAAGCGGGGGAGGCCTACGAGCAGTACTTC.

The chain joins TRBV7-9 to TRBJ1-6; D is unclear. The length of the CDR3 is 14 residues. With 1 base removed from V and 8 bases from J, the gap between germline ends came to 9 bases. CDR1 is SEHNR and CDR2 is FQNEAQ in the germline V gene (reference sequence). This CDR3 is CASSLGIGDSPLHF. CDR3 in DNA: TGTGCCAGCAGCTTAGGAATAGGTGATTCACCCCTCCACTTT.

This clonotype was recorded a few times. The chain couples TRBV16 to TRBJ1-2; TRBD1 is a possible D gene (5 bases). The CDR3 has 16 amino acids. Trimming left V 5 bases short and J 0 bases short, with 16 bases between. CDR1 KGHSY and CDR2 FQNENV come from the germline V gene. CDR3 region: CASSSHGASANYGYTF. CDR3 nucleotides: TGTGCCAGCAGCTCGCATGGGGCAAGTGCTAACTATGGCTACACCTTC.

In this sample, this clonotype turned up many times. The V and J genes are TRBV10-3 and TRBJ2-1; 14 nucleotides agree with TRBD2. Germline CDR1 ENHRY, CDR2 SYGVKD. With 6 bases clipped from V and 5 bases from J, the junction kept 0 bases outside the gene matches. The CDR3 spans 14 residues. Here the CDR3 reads CAIRTSGGDNEQFF. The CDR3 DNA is TGTGCCATCAGGACTAGCGGGGGGGACAATGAGCAGTTCTTC.

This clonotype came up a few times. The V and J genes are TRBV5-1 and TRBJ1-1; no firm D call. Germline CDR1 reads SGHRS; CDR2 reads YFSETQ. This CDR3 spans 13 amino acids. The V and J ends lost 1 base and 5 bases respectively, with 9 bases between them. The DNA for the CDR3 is TGCGCCAGCAGCTTGTACGGGAGGACTGAAGCTTTCTTT. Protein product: CASSLYGRTEAFF.

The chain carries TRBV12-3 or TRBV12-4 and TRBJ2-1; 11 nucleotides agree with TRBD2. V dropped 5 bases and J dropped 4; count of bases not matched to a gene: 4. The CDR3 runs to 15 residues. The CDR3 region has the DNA TGTGCCAGCAGTGCTAGCGGGGGGCCTTACAATGAGCAGTTCTTC. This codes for CASSASGGPYNEQFF.

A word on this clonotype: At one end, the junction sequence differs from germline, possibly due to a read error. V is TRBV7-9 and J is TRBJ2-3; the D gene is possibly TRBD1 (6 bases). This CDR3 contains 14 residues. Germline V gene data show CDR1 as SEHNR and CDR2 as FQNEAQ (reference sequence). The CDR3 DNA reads TGTGCCAGCAGCTTAGAGCAGGGGCACAATACACAGTATTTT. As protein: CASSLEQGHNTQYF. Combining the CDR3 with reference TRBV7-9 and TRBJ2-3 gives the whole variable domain DTGVSQNPRHKITKRGQNVTFRCDPISEHNRLYWYRQTLGQGPEFLTYFQNEAQLEKSRLLSDRFSAERPKGSFSTLEIQRTEQGDSAMYLCASSLEQGHNTQYFGPGTRLTVL.

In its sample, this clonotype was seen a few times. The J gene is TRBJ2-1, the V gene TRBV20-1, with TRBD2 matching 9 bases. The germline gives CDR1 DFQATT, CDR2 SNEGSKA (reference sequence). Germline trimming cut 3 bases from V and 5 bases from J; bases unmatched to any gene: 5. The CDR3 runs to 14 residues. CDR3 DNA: TGCAGTGCTAGTAGGAGCGGGGGGAACAATGAGCAGTTCTTC. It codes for CSASRSGGNNEQFF.

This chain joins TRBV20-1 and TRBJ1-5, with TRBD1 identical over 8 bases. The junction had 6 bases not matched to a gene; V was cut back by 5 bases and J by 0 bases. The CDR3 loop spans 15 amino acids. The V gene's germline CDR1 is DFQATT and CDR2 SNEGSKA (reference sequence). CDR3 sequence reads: CSALNRGASNQPQHF. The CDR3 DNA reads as TGCAGTGCTCTCAACAGGGGGGCTAGCAATCAGCCCCAGCATTTT.

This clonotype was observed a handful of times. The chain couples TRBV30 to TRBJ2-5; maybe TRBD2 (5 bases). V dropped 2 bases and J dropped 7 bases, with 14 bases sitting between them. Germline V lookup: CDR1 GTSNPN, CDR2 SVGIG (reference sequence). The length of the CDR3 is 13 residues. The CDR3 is CAWSISDAGTQYF. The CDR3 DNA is TGTGCCTGGAGTATCTCGGACGCGGGGACCCAGTACTTC.

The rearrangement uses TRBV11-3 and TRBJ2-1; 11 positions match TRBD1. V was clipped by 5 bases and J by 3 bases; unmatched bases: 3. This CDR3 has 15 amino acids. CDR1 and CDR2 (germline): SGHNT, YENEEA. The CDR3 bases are TGTGCCAGCAGCCAGGGACAGGGGGGCTACAATGAGCAGTTCTTC. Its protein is CASSQGQGGYNEQFF.

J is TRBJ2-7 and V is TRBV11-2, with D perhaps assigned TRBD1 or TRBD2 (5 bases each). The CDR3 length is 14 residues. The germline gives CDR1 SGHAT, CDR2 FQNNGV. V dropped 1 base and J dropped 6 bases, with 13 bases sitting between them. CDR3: CASSLAGPSGEQYF. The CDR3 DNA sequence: TGTGCCAGCAGCTTAGCGGGGCCTTCGGGCGAGCAGTACTTC.

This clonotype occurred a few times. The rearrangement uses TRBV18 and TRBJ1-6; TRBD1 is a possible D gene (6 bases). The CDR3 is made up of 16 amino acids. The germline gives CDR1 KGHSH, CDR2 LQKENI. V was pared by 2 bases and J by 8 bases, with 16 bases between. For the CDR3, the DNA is TGTGCCAGCTCACCAGATCCGGGGGCGGCTTATTCACCCCTCCACTTT. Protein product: CASSPDPGAAYSPLHF.

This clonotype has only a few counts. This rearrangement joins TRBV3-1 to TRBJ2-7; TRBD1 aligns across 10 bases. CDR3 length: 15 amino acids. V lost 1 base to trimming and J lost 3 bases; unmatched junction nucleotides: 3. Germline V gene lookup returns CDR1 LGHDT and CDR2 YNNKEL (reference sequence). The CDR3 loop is CASSQGTGGIYEQYF. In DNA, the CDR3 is TGTGCCAGCAGCCAAGGGACAGGGGGGATCTACGAGCAGTACTTC.

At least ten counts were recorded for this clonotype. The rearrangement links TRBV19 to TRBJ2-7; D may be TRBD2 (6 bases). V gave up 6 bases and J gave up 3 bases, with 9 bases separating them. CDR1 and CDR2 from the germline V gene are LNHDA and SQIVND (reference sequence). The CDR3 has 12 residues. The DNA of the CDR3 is TGTGCCAGTAGCCCCGGGGGCTACGAGCAGTACTTC. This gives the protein CASSPGGYEQYF.

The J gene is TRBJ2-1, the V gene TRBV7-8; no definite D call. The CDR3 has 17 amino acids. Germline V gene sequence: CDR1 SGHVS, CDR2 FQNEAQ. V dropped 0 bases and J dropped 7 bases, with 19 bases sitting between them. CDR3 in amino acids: CASSLATSRRAVNEQFF. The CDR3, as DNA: TGTGCCAGCAGCTTAGCGACATCGAGACGGGCCGTAAATGAGCAGTTCTTC.

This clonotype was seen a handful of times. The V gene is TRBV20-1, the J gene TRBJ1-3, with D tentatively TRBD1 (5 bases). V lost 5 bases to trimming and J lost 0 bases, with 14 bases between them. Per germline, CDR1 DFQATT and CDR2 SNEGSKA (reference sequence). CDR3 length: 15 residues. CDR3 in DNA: TGCAGTGCTTGGGACCGCTGGGACTCTGGAAACACCATATATTTT. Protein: CSAWDRWDSGNTIYF.

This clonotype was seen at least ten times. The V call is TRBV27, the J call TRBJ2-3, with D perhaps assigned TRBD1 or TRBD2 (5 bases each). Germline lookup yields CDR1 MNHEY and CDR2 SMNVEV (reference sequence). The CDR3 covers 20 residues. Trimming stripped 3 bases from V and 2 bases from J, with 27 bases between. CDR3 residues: CASSLYTGGGGLPSTDTQYF. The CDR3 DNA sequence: TGTGCCAGCAGTTTGTATACAGGTGGGGGTGGCCTACCCTCCACAGATACGCAGTATTTT.

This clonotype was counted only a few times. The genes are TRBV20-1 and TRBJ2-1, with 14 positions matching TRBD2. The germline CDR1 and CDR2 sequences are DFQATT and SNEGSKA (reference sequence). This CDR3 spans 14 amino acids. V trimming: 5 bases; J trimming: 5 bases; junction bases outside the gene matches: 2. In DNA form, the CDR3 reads TGCAGTGCTGGGACTAGCGGGGGAGACAATGAGCAGTTCTTC. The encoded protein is CSAGTSGGDNEQFF.

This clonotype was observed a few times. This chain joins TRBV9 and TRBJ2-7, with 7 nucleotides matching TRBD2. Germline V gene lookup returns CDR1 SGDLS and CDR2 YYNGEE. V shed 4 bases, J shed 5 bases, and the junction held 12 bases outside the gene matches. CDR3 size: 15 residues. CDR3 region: CASSPWERGNHEQYF. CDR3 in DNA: TGTGCCAGCAGCCCATGGGAGCGGGGTAACCACGAGCAGTACTTC.

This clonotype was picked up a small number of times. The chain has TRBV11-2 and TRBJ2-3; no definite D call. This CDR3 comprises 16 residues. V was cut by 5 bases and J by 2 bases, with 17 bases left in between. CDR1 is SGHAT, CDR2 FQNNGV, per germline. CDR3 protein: CASSRPRLGATDTQYF. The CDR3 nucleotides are TGTGCCAGCAGCCGCCCTCGACTCGGTGCCACAGATACGCAGTATTTT.

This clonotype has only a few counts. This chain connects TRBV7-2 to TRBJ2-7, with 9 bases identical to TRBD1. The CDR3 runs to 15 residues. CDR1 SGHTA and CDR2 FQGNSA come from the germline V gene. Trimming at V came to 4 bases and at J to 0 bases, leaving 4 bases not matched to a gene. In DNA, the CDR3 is TGTGCCAGCAGCTATTCGACAGGGGGCTCCTACGAGCAGTACTTC. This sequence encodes CASSYSTGGSYEQYF. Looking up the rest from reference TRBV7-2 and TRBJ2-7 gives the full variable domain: GAGVSQSPSNKVTEKGKDVELRCDPISGHTALYWYRQSLGQGLEFLIYFQGNSAPDKSGLPSDRFSAERTGGSVSTLTIQRTQQEDSAVYLCASSYSTGGSYEQYFGPGTRLTVT.

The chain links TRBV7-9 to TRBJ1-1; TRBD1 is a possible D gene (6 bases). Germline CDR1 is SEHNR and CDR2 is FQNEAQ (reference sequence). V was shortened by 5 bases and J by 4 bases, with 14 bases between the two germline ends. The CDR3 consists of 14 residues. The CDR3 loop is CASSDTGFATEAFF. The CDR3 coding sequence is TGTGCCAGCAGCGACACAGGGTTCGCCACTGAAGCTTTCTTT.

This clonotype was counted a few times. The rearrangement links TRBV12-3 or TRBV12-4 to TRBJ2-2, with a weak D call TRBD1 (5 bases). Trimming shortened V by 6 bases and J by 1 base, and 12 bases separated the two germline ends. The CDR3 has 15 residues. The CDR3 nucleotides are TGTGCCAGCAGCAACCTTAGGGGGAACACCGGGGAGCTGTTTTTT. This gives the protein CASSNLRGNTGELFF.

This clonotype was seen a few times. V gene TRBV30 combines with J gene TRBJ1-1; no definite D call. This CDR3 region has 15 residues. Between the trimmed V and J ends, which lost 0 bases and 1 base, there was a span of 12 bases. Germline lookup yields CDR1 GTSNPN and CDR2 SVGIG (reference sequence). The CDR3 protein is CAWSVPRLPNTEAFF. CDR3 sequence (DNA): TGTGCCTGGAGTGTACCCAGGCTCCCGAACACTGAAGCTTTCTTT.